These 29 T cell receptor beta chains share one sample of origin, sequenced in a study of molecular identifiers for immune sequencing clone quantification. TCRdb redid the calling of the PCR reads with MiXCR, one entry per CDR3 protein. Of around 470,000 distinct CDR3 sequences in the sample, about 25% are singletons; the top ten hold about 0.75%. Specimen: naive CD8+ T cells from blood, with Jurkat cell RNA spiked in. As to subset: FACS-sorted CD8+CD4-CCR7+CD45RA+ naive T cells. The origin of the receptors is a human donor in good health. Some libraries in this study had Jurkat cell RNA spiked in.

The chain links TRBV7-2 to TRBJ2-1, with D unclear. Germline CDR1 is SGHTA and CDR2 is FQGNSA. This CDR3 region has 13 residues. V gave up 5 bases and J gave up 8 bases, with 13 bases separating them. CDR3 residues: CASSPHSEDEQFF. CDR3 nucleotide sequence: TGTGCCAGCAGCCCTCACTCCGAGGATGAGCAGTTCTTC.

Many counts were recorded for this clonotype. The chain joins TRBV28 to TRBJ2-5; D gene uncertain. Germline V gives CDR1 MDHEN, CDR2 SYDVKM. V shed 6 bases and J shed 1 base, with 9 bases lying between them. CDR3 length: 13 amino acids. CDR3 sequence reads: CASSTRIQETQYF. For the CDR3, the DNA is TGTGCCAGCAGCACGCGAATCCAAGAGACCCAGTACTTC.

This clonotype has a handful of counts. The V call is TRBV27, the J call TRBJ1-1; 10 bases agree with TRBD1. V was clipped by 5 bases and J by 5 bases; unmatched bases: 5. The CDR3 has 14 residues. CDR1 is MNHEY and CDR2 is SMNVEV in the germline V gene (reference sequence). This CDR3 reads CASSVGTGVTEAFF. The CDR3 DNA is TGTGCCAGCAGTGTCGGGACAGGGGTTACTGAAGCTTTCTTT.

In its sample, this clonotype was seen a few times. The chain recombines TRBV25-1 with TRBJ1-1, with D possibly TRBD1 on 5 matching bases. CDR1 MGHDK and CDR2 SYGVNS come from the germline V gene. The V and J ends lost 8 bases and 1 base respectively, with 14 bases between them. The CDR3 is 14 residues long. CDR3 amino acids: CASLRTGPNTEAFF. Written as DNA, the CDR3 is TGTGCCAGCTTACGCACAGGTCCGAACACTGAAGCTTTCTTT.

This clonotype showed up just a few times. The chain couples TRBV6-5 to TRBJ2-2; D possibly corresponds to TRBD2 (6 bases). The V gene lost 8 bases and the J gene lost 5 bases, with 12 bases spanning the gap. This CDR3 is 13 amino acids long. Per germline, CDR1 MNHEY and CDR2 SVGAGI. Here the CDR3 DNA reads TGTGCCAGCGGAGGGTTGATGACCGGGGAGCTGTTTTTT. Amino acids: CASGGLMTGELFF.

The chain recombines TRBV12-3 or TRBV12-4 with TRBJ2-5; D not resolved. The CDR3 totals 15 residues. V lost 4 bases and J lost 0, with 12 bases in between. Here the CDR3 DNA reads TGTGCCAGCAGTTCCGGACGGTTTTACCAAGAGACCCAGTACTTC. This sequence encodes CASSSGRFYQETQYF.

A single count supports this clonotype. This sequence may be a read error, since a much larger clone differs from it by one base. J is TRBJ2-6 and V is TRBV4-3, with D possibly being TRBD1 (5 bases). In germline, CDR1 is LGHNA, CDR2 YSLEER. The CDR3 is made up of 16 amino acids. The CDR3 DNA follows: TGCGCCAGCAGCCAAGATCCCGACTCTGGGGCCAACGTCCTGCCTTTC. It translates to CASSQDPDSGANVLPF.

This clonotype was detected only a few times. Just one base apart from a much larger clone, this may be a read error. This rearrangement joins TRBV12-3 or TRBV12-4 to TRBJ2-3; D not resolved. The CDR3 sequence is 11 residues long. The V gene lost 8 bases and the J gene lost 10 bases, with 13 bases spanning the gap. CDR3 amino acids: CASPSSRAQYF. CDR3 nucleotides: TGTGCCAGCCCTAGTAGTAGGGCGCAGTATTTT.

In this sample, this clonotype turned up many times. The chain has TRBV7-9 and TRBJ2-7; the D is unclear. Germline V CDR1 and CDR2: SEHNR, FQNEAQ (reference sequence). The CDR3 has 11 amino acids. Trimming left V 6 bases short and J 9 bases short, with 12 bases between. CDR3 DNA: TGTGCCAGCAGTTACGAAGGGCCGCAGTACTTC. This translates into CASSYEGPQYF.

This clonotype has more than one count but fewer than ten. This sequence joins TRBV27 and TRBJ2-7; 8 positions agree with TRBD2. The CDR3 extends over 17 amino acids. Trimming cost V 6 bases and J 0 bases; bases outside gene matches: 13. The V gene's germline CDR1 is MNHEY and CDR2 SMNVEV (reference sequence). This CDR3 is CASRGDSGSLSSYEQYF. For the CDR3, the DNA is TGTGCCAGCAGAGGAGACAGCGGGAGTTTGAGCTCCTACGAGCAGTACTTC.

The chain combines TRBV14 with TRBJ2-7; D may be TRBD1 or TRBD2 (6 bases each). Germline loops: CDR1 SGHDN, CDR2 FVKESK. The CDR3 sequence is 15 residues long. V lost 5 bases and J 1 base, leaving 15 bases between the germline ends. This chain's CDR3 is CASSGGRDTSYEQYF. As DNA, the CDR3 is TGTGCCAGCAGCGGCGGGCGGGACACTTCCTACGAGCAGTACTTC.

Comments on this clonotype: A read error is possible here, since a much larger clone lies one base away. This chain links TRBV10-3 with TRBJ2-1; D gene uncertain. Per germline, CDR1 ENHRY and CDR2 SYGVKD. The CDR3 runs 12 residues. The CDR3 DNA sequence: TGTGCCATCAGTGCTCTTTACAATGAGCGGTTCTTC. Translating it yields CAISALYNERFF.

This sequence joins TRBV2 and TRBJ2-1; D perhaps matches TRBD2 (6 bases). V was clipped by 7 bases and J by 1 base, with 17 bases between them. The CDR3 runs 16 residues. Germline loops: CDR1 SNHLY, CDR2 FYNNEI. For the CDR3, the DNA is TGTGCCAGCACCTCGGGGCCGGGAGAGTCCTACAATGAGCAGTTCTTC. Amino acid sequence: CASTSGPGESYNEQFF.

The V gene is TRBV6-2 or TRBV6-3, the J gene TRBJ2-3; D might be TRBD2 (5 bases). The germline V and J ends were trimmed by 2 bases and 6 bases, with 21 bases remaining between them. Germline V gene lookup returns CDR1 MNHEY and CDR2 SVGEGT. This CDR3 contains 17 residues. CDR3 loop: CASSYEYGDTAPDTQYF. The DNA for the CDR3 is TGTGCCAGCAGTTACGAATACGGGGATACTGCACCGGATACGCAGTATTTT.

The chain carries TRBV27 and TRBJ2-1; a possible D gene is TRBD1 (6 bases). The CDR3 is 13 amino acids. CDR1 is MNHEY and CDR2 is SMNVEV in the germline V gene (reference sequence). Trimming took 3 bases from V and 11 from J, leaving 14 bases between them. CDR3 DNA: TGTGCCAGCAGTTTCTATCCACAGGGTAAGCAGTTCTTC. Translated: CASSFYPQGKQFF.

This chain connects TRBV27 to TRBJ2-7; TRBD1 might be the D (6 bases). Germline-derived CDR1 and CDR2 are MNHEY and SMNVEV (reference sequence). The V and J ends lost 4 bases and 4 bases respectively, with 14 bases between them. This CDR3 spans 14 amino acids. The CDR3 DNA is TGTGCCAGCAGTTCGTGGACAGCCCTTTACGAGCAGTACTTC. Protein: CASSSWTALYEQYF.

Worth noting for this clonotype: This clone may be a read error of a much larger clone one base away. The genes are TRBV27 and TRBJ2-7; D is possibly TRBD1 or TRBD2 (5 bases each). The germline gives CDR1 MNHEY, CDR2 SMNVEV (reference sequence). V lost 1 base, J lost 6 bases, and 22 bases lay in between. The CDR3 has 17 residues. CDR3 bases: TGTGCCAGCAGTTTATTAGCGCCTGCAGGGACGGTCGCCGAGCAGTACTTC. It is translated as CASSLLAPAGTVAEQYF.

V usage is TRBV27 and J usage is TRBJ2-2; D is perhaps TRBD1 or TRBD2 (6 bases each). Trimming pared 0 bases from V and 5 bases from J, leaving 10 bases between. The CDR3 is made up of 15 amino acids. Germline CDR1 and CDR2: MNHEY and SMNVEV (reference sequence). CDR3 DNA: TGTGCCAGCAGTTTATCCGGGGGCTGGACCGGGGAGCTGTTTTTT. The encoded protein is CASSLSGGWTGELFF.

This clonotype was observed a handful of times. The chain employs TRBV4-2 and TRBJ2-2; possible D gene TRBD1, 5 bases. This CDR3 spans 15 amino acids. In germline, CDR1 is LGHNA, CDR2 YNFKEQ. Deletions cut 1 base from V and 6 bases from J, with 12 bases between. The CDR3 loop is CASSQGFREAGELFF. The CDR3 DNA is TGTGCCAGCAGCCAAGGCTTCAGGGAAGCCGGGGAGCTGTTTTTT.

Worth noting for this clonotype: A much larger clone lies one base from this, so it may be a read error. The rearrangement uses TRBV6-5 and TRBJ2-3; 9 bases match TRBD1. The CDR3 totals 15 residues. CDR1 and CDR2 (germline): MNHEY, SVGAGI. The CDR3 loop is CARSRTGAVGDTQYF. The DNA of the CDR3 is TGTGCCCGCAGCCGGACAGGGGCGGTAGGAGATACGCAGTATTTT.

Many counts were recorded for this clonotype. This chain connects TRBV7-9 to TRBJ2-2; D is perhaps TRBD1 (5 bases). This CDR3 spans 13 amino acids. V lost 5 bases, J lost 7 bases, and 11 bases lay in between. Germline assignment: CDR1 SEHNR and CDR2 FQNEAQ (reference sequence). CDR3 coding DNA: TGTGCCAGCAGCCCGACAGATGGCGGGGAGCTGTTTTTT. It codes for CASSPTDGGELFF. Full variable domain (remainder filled in from reference TRBV7-9 and TRBJ2-2): DTGVSQNPRHKITKRGQNVTFRCDPISEHNRLYWYRQTLGQGPEFLTYFQNEAQLEKSRLLSDRFSAERPKGSFSTLEIQRTEQGDSAMYLCASSPTDGGELFFGEGSRLTVL.

The V call is TRBV3-1, the J call TRBJ1-5, with TRBD1 as a possible D gene (5 bases). Trimming took off 1 base at V and 5 bases at J, with 18 bases between the two ends. The CDR3 loop spans 17 amino acids. Looked up from germline, CDR1 is LGHDT and CDR2 is YNNKEL (reference sequence). CDR3: CASSQGFRQGSDQPQHF. The CDR3 region has the DNA TGTGCCAGCAGCCAAGGGTTCCGGCAGGGAAGCGATCAGCCCCAGCATTTT. Looking up the rest from reference TRBV3-1 and TRBJ1-5 gives the full variable domain: DTAVSQTPKYLVTQMGNDKSIKCEQNLGHDTMYWYKQDSKKFLKIMFSYNNKELIINETVPNRFSPKSPDKAHLNLHINSLELGDSAVYFCASSQGFRQGSDQPQHFGDGTRLSIL.

There are many counts of this clonotype. This chain joins TRBV12-5 and TRBJ1-4, with 7 nucleotides matching TRBD1. The CDR3 contains 16 residues. V shed 1 base and J 7 bases; nucleotides not matched to a gene: 9. In germline, CDR1 is LGHNT, CDR2 FRNRAP. Here the CDR3 reads CASGLAHGGGGEKLFF. As DNA, the CDR3 is TGTGCTAGTGGTTTGGCCCACGGAGGGGGCGGTGAAAAACTGTTTTTT.

This clonotype was observed many times. V gene TRBV20-1 combines with J gene TRBJ2-7; TRBD1 matches at 10 bases. J gave up 4 bases and V 5 bases, and 5 bases lay outside the gene matches. CDR3 size: 13 residues. Germline CDR1 reads DFQATT; CDR2 reads SNEGSKA (reference sequence). The CDR3 DNA sequence: TGCAGTGCTCTGGGACAGGGGAAGTACGAGCAGTACTTC. Translated, it gives CSALGQGKYEQYF.

This clonotype was observed many times. CDR3 in amino acids: CASSLGSNQPQHF. Here the CDR3 DNA reads TGTGCCAGCAGCTTAGGTAGCAATCAGCCCCAGCATTTT. V usage is TRBV27 and J usage is TRBJ1-5; no firm D call. CDR3 length: 13 amino acids. Looked up from germline, CDR1 is MNHEY and CDR2 is SMNVEV (reference sequence). Trimming left V 6 bases short and J 0 bases short, with 6 bases between.

This clonotype has more than one count but fewer than ten. The CDR3 here is CSARDWQGASHEQYF. For the CDR3, the DNA is TGCAGTGCTAGAGATTGGCAGGGGGCGTCCCACGAGCAGTACTTC. This chain links TRBV20-1 with TRBJ2-7, with 8 bases that match TRBD1. The V gene's germline CDR1 is DFQATT and CDR2 SNEGSKA (reference sequence). The CDR3 extends over 15 amino acids. Losses at the gene ends were 0 bases for V and 5 bases for J; bases not matched to a gene: 9.

This chain links TRBV28 with TRBJ1-6; D is uncertain. The CDR3 contains 12 residues. Germline-derived CDR1 and CDR2 are MDHEN and SYDVKM. V lost 4 bases and J 15 bases, leaving 13 bases between the germline ends. The CDR3 is CASSSVQERLHF. CDR3 DNA sequence: TGTGCCAGCAGTTCCGTGCAAGAACGCCTCCACTTT.

V and J are TRBV20-1 and TRBJ1-3, with D uncertain. The CDR3 has 14 residues. Trimming cost V 5 bases and J 0 bases, with 11 bases left between them. The V gene's germline CDR1 is DFQATT and CDR2 SNEGSKA (reference sequence). CDR3 loop: CSAVGRSSGNTIYF. CDR3 sequence (DNA): TGCAGTGCTGTCGGACGGTCCTCTGGAAACACCATATATTTT.

This clonotype was counted a few times. The chain joins TRBV4-3 to TRBJ2-3; D gene uncertain. The CDR3 runs 18 residues. Per the germline V gene, CDR1 is LGHNA and CDR2 is YSLEER. Trimming shortened V by 0 bases and J by 0 bases, and 16 bases separated the two germline ends. CDR3 nucleotides: TGCGCCAGCAGCCAAGACCCCTCCCGGGTTTATAGCACAGATACGCAGTATTTT. Translated: CASSQDPSRVYSTDTQYF.